Listed below are T cell receptor beta chains from one sample, sequenced in a study of post-analysis software for immune sequencing data. TCRdb independently ran MiXCR on the PCR reads; one entry per CDR3 protein. Among fewer than 900,000 distinct CDR3 sequences listed, 40% to 55% were seen once. Source material: blood. The source of these receptors is a girl aged 10 to 17 with multiple sclerosis. Each CDR3 is given with its conserved first and last residue. A D gene is named only where the DNA matches it firmly. Clone size appears in some rows only: once, few, many, or a class for an expanded clone.

clone size	V gene	D gene	J gene	CDR3 protein	CDR3 DNA
NA	TRBV20-1	NA	TRBJ1-2	CSASVSRGRQSYGHTF	TGCAGTGCTAGCGTATCACGGGGAAGGCAGAGCTATGGCCACACCTTC
NA	TRBV20-1	NA	TRBJ2-1	CSVRKWNEQFF	TGCAGTGTTAGAAAGTGGAATGAGCAGTTCTTC
NA	TRBV7-2	NA	TRBJ2-1	CASSYHSQWSYNEQFF	TGTGCCAGCAGCTATCACTCCCAATGGTCCTACAATGAGCAGTTCTTC
NA	TRBV4-1	NA	TRBJ2-5	CASSLSREARATQYF	TGCGCCAGCAGCCTATCTAGGGAGGCCAGGGCGACCCAGTACTTC
NA	TRBV7-2	NA	TRBJ1-2	CASSLRQNYGYTF	TGTGCCAGCAGCTTGAGACAGAACTATGGCTACACCTTC
NA	TRBV20-1	TRBD1	TRBJ2-7	CSARSDRGLVQYF	TGCAGTGCTAGAAGCGACAGGGGGCTGGTGCAGTACTTC
NA	TRBV28	NA	TRBJ2-5	CASSLARFRETQYF	TGTGCCAGCAGTCTCGCAAGGTTTCGAGAGACCCAGTACTTC
few	TRBV12-3/TRBV12-4	TRBD2	TRBJ2-3	CASLGLAGSREADTQYF	TGTGCCAGCTTAGGGCTAGCGGGAAGTCGGGAGGCAGATACGCAGTATTTT
NA	TRBV20-1	NA	TRBJ2-3	CSALGATLGYTQYF	TGCAGTGCCCTAGGGGCGACACTCGGGTATACGCAGTATTTT
few	TRBV12-3/TRBV12-4	TRBD1	TRBJ1-1	CASLTGTPRAEAFF	TGTGCCAGCTTGACAGGGACCCCAAGGGCTGAAGCTTTCTTT
NA	TRBV9	TRBD2	TRBJ2-3	CASSEAGVGRSTDTQYF	TGTGCCAGCAGCGAAGCCGGGGTCGGGAGGAGCACAGATACGCAGTATTTT
few	TRBV27	NA	TRBJ2-1	CASSLKDFNEQFF	TGTGCCAGCAGTTTAAAAGACTTCAATGAGCAGTTCTTC
NA	TRBV15	NA	TRBJ2-1	CATSRDPLDEQFF	TGTGCCACCAGCAGAGATCCTCTCGATGAGCAGTTCTTC
NA	TRBV10-3	NA	TRBJ2-1	CAISRTVQGDNEQFF	TGTGCCATCAGTAGGACAGTCCAGGGTGACAATGAGCAGTTCTTC
few	TRBV20-1	NA	TRBJ2-1	CSARDSRSSYNEQFF	TGCAGTGCTAGAGATTCCCGGAGCTCCTACAATGAGCAGTTCTTC
few	TRBV20-1	NA	TRBJ2-7	CSARDLSKGNEQYF	TGCAGTGCTAGAGATCTTTCCAAGGGGAACGAGCAGTACTTC
few	TRBV7-8	TRBD2	TRBJ2-3	CASSLAGTSGSADTQYF	TGTGCCAGCAGCTTAGCTGGTACTAGCGGGAGTGCAGATACGCAGTATTTT
few	TRBV24-1	NA	TRBJ2-1	CATSAGTSSYNEQFF	TGTGCCACCAGTGCCGGGACCTCCTCCTACAATGAGCAGTTCTTC
NA	TRBV15	NA	TRBJ2-4	CATRRSAGSPGDIQYF	TGTGCCACCAGACGATCAGCAGGGAGTCCTGGGGACATTCAGTACTTC
NA	TRBV5-1	TRBD2	TRBJ2-1	CASSPGLDLNNEQFF	TGCGCCAGCAGCCCGGGACTAGATCTGAACAATGAGCAGTTCTTC
few	TRBV5-1	NA	TRBJ1-4	CASSFGQGREKLFF	TGCGCCAGCAGCTTCGGTCAGGGTCGAGAAAAACTGTTTTTT
NA	TRBV5-1	NA	TRBJ1-1	CASSYQIDSEAFF	TGCGCCAGCAGCTATCAGATCGACAGTGAAGCTTTCTTT
NA	TRBV12-3/TRBV12-4	NA	TRBJ2-2	CASSRSGSTGELFF	TGTGCCAGCAGTCGTAGCGGAAGCACCGGGGAGCTGTTTTTT
NA	TRBV7-8	TRBD1	TRBJ1-2	CASSQSLGTGHYGYTF	TGTGCCAGCAGCCAAAGTCTAGGGACAGGGCACTATGGCTACACCTTC
NA	TRBV6-6	NA	TRBJ1-4	CASSRSSNEKLFF	TGTGCCAGCAGCCGGTCTTCTAATGAAAAACTGTTTTTT
NA	TRBV6-2/TRBV6-3	TRBD2	TRBJ2-5	CASTKTSAQETQYF	TGTGCCAGCACCAAGACTAGCGCGCAAGAGACCCAGTACTTC
NA	TRBV7-9	TRBD1	TRBJ1-1	CASSWGDSTNTEAFF	TGTGCCAGCAGCTGGGGGGACAGCACGAACACTGAAGCTTTCTTT
NA	TRBV20-1	TRBD2	TRBJ2-3	CSARDSRGRWADTQYF	TGCAGTGCTAGAGACTCCCGCGGGAGGTGGGCAGATACGCAGTATTTT
NA	TRBV20-1	NA	TRBJ1-2	CSARDYRGLDGYTF	TGCAGTGCTAGAGATTATAGAGGGCTAGATGGCTACACCTTC
NA	TRBV7-9	TRBD1	TRBJ1-5	CASSPGDRGPNQPQHF	TGTGCCAGCAGCCCCGGGGACAGGGGTCCGAATCAGCCCCAGCATTTT
NA	TRBV5-1	NA	TRBJ2-1	CASSLKGPQTNSYNEQFF	TGCGCCAGCAGCTTGAAAGGTCCCCAAACCAACTCCTACAATGAGCAGTTCTTC
few	TRBV2	NA	TRBJ2-1	CAGTLAYMVVNEQFF	TGTGCCGGGACCTTAGCGTACATGGTCGTTAATGAGCAGTTCTTC
few	TRBV11-2	NA	TRBJ2-5	CASSLDRQTQYF	TGTGCCAGCAGCTTAGATCGACAGACCCAGTACTTC
once	TRBV9	NA	TRBJ2-2	CASSVLQSEGGELFF	TGTGCCAGCAGCGTCTTACAATCAGAGGGCGGGGAGCTGTTTTTT
once	TRBV20-1	TRBD2	TRBJ2-3	CSAQKSSGTPDTQYF	TGCAGTGCCCAGAAGTCTAGCGGGACCCCAGATACGCAGTATTTT
NA	TRBV15	NA	TRBJ2-7	CATSRVKGPYEQYF	TGTGCCACCAGCAGAGTTAAGGGGCCCTACGAGCAGTACTTC
NA	TRBV3-1	TRBD2	TRBJ2-7	CASSLLAGGPKYF	TGTGCCAGCAGCCTACTAGCGGGAGGGCCAAAGTACTTC
few	TRBV12-3/TRBV12-4	NA	TRBJ1-2	CASSPGPGRVYGYTF	TGTGCCAGCAGTCCCGGACCAGGGCGTGTCTATGGCTACACCTTC
NA	TRBV20-1	NA	TRBJ2-7	CSARDLGGSHSYEQYF	TGCAGTGCTAGAGATCTCGGCGGCAGCCATAGCTACGAGCAGTACTTC
NA	TRBV24-1	NA	TRBJ1-5	CATSPRGGTSQPQHF	TGTGCCACCAGCCCGAGGGGGGGTACCAGTCAGCCCCAGCATTTT
few	TRBV9	TRBD1	TRBJ2-7	CASSVGAGGAYEQYF	TGTGCCAGCAGCGTAGGGGCAGGGGGAGCGTACGAGCAGTACTTC
NA	TRBV10-3	NA	TRBJ2-3	CAISESSASTDTQYF	TGTGCCATCAGTGAGTCGTCTGCTAGCACAGATACGCAGTATTTT
few	TRBV6-2/TRBV6-3	NA	TRBJ2-7	CASSSRSLSYEQYF	TGTGCCAGCAGTTCCAGGTCCCTCTCATACGAGCAGTACTTC
NA	TRBV25-1	TRBD2	TRBJ2-1	CASSDWTSGSYEQFF	TGTGCCAGCAGTGATTGGACTAGCGGGAGCTATGAGCAGTTCTTC
few	TRBV14	NA	TRBJ1-2	CASSPDIQAVGYTF	TGTGCCAGCAGCCCGGACATCCAGGCGGTGGGCTACACCTTC
once	TRBV7-8	NA	TRBJ2-2	CASSFLPRGNTGELFF	TGTGCCAGCAGCTTTCTCCCTAGGGGCAACACCGGGGAGCTGTTTTTT
many	TRBV20-1	NA	TRBJ1-2	CSARDRGFNYGYTF	TGCAGTGCTAGAGATCGAGGGTTTAACTATGGCTACACCTTC
NA	TRBV7-9	NA	TRBJ2-1	CASSSPTEREQFF	TGTGCCAGCAGCTCTCCAACCGAGCGGGAGCAGTTCTTC
NA	TRBV27	NA	TRBJ1-1	CASSPRAPIAFF	TGTGCCAGCAGTCCTCGGGCGCCAATAGCTTTCTTT
once	TRBV5-6	NA	TRBJ2-1	CASSLEGRWGTAKNIQFF	TGTGCCAGCAGCTTGGAAGGGCGGTGGGGCACTGCCAAAAACATTCAGTTCTTC
NA	TRBV27	NA	TRBJ2-5	CASSPFGGGATETQYF	TGTGCCAGCAGCCCTTTTGGGGGGGGCGCGACAGAGACCCAGTACTTC
NA	TRBV20-1	NA	TRBJ2-7	CSARDGTAGSYEQCF	TGCAGTGCTAGAGATGGGACGGCCGGCTCCTACGAGCAGTGCTTC
many	TRBV6-1	NA	TRBJ2-6	CASSELASGANVLTF	TGTGCCAGCAGTGAATTAGCATCTGGGGCCAACGTCCTGACTTTC
NA	TRBV6-6	TRBD1	TRBJ1-4	CASKEGQVGAQTGKLFF	TGTGCCAGCAAAGAAGGACAGGTGGGAGCTCAGACGGGTAAACTGTTTTTT